A selection of T cell receptor beta chains follows, all from one sample in a study of shared clonotypes between healthy human individuals. Profiled with immunoSEQ multiplex PCR; TCRdb holds only in-frame clones, not every one. The data hold some 2.1 million clones, with approximately 95% observed a single time. Sequencing was done on a sample of naive CD8+ T cells sorted from blood. The receptors stem from a man aged 18 to 30 in good health. Each CDR3 is given with its conserved first and last residue.

V gene: TRBV6-6
CDR3 protein: CASFGFTGELFF

V gene: TRBV27
CDR3 protein: CASSTWVAGGLPFRTDTQYF

V gene: TRBV6-5
CDR3 protein: CASSQTSGTYEQYF

V gene: TRBV7-2
CDR3 protein: CASSPDWDPYEKLFF

V gene: TRBV7-9
CDR3 protein: CASSLQDSLNEKLFF

V gene: TRBV4-1
CDR3 protein: CASSQADGNTIYF

V gene: TRBV5-1
CDR3 protein: CASSLEGTSGRTQETQYF

V gene: TRBV27
CDR3 protein: CASSLRQKPNTGELFF

V gene: TRBV30
CDR3 protein: CAWSVDSSSYNEQFF

V gene: TRBV6-6
CDR3 protein: CASSSPTDYSNQPQHF

V gene: TRBV27
CDR3 protein: CASSLLGQGYEQYF

V gene: TRBV9
CDR3 protein: CASSGTSGFNEQFF

V gene: TRBV30
CDR3 protein: CAWSWENSNQPQHF

V gene: TRBV9
CDR3 protein: CASSVPLGGQSSYNEQFF

V gene: TRBV7-9
CDR3 protein: CASSFIDMGGELFF

V gene: TRBV10-1
CDR3 protein: CASSESTWEGLDTQYF

V gene: TRBV9
CDR3 protein: CASSLAGVTGELFF

V gene: TRBV29-1
CDR3 protein: CSVSGSTDGYTF

V gene: TRBV11-2
CDR3 protein: CASSLTEGLIAEAFF

V gene: TRBV27
CDR3 protein: CASSSPGAYNSPLHF

V gene: TRBV28
CDR3 protein: CASSFMNVNTEAFF

V gene: TRBV5-4
CDR3 protein: CASRLWGGNTIYF

V gene: TRBV7-9
CDR3 protein: CASSSGTYYGYTF

V gene: TRBV27
CDR3 protein: CASGPRGVTGVGNTIYF

V gene: TRBV5-6
CDR3 protein: CASGYGTASYEQYF

V gene: TRBV27
CDR3 protein: CASSLAAGTGNYEQYF

V gene: TRBV5-4
CDR3 protein: CASSFGITGELFF

V gene: TRBV15
CDR3 protein: CATSRDLSQPQHF

V gene: TRBV19
CDR3 protein: CASSAGGGSTEAFF

V gene: TRBV9
CDR3 protein: CASSVGSHTEAFF

V gene: TRBV27
CDR3 protein: CASSLPGGPLTSSYNEQFF

V gene: TRBV2
CDR3 protein: CASEDRGSTGELFF

V gene: TRBV15
CDR3 protein: CATSLGVNDEKLFF

V gene: TRBV4-2
CDR3 protein: CASSQVWGPPGETQYF

V gene: TRBV4-3
CDR3 protein: CASSQEGGTEAFF

V gene: TRBV9
CDR3 protein: CASSVDQSYEQYF

V gene: TRBV27
CDR3 protein: CASSLSAGTGFYEQYF

V gene: TRBV14
CDR3 protein: CASSHTRAIFF

V gene: TRBV5-1
CDR3 protein: CASSLEGTSPFQLRYEQYF

V gene: TRBV10-2
CDR3 protein: CASTDNSHAPYEQYF

V gene: TRBV16
CDR3 protein: CASSAVPAGTEAFF

V gene: TRBV5-1
CDR3 protein: CASSAHPGTEAFF

V gene: TRBV9
CDR3 protein: CASTQEAGEGLDEKLFF

V gene: TRBV13
CDR3 protein: CASSLGSRNAYEQYF

V gene: TRBV6-5
CDR3 protein: CASRSQGGGTDTQYF

V gene: TRBV6-1
CDR3 protein: CASRGQGVRGAFF